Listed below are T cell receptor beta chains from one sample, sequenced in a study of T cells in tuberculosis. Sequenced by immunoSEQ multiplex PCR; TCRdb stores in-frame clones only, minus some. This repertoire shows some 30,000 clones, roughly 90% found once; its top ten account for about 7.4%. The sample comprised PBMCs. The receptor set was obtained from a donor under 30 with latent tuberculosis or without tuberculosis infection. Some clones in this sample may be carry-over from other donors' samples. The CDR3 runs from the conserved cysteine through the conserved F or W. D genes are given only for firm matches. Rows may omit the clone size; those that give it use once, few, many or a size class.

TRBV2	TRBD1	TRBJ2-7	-	CASRAGTGFVGEQYF
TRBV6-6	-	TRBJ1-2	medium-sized	CASWTVHGYTF
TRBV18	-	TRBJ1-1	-	CASSLGQRNTEAFF
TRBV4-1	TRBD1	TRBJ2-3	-	CASSPGQGEDTQYF
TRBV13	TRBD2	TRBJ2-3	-	CASSRFSGGKFTDTQYF
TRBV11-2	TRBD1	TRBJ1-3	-	CASSFATTGPVGNTIYF
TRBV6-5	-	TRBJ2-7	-	CASKQGGSLYEQYF
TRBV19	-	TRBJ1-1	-	CASSMRMNTEAFF
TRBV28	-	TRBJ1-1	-	CASRPQGRPAFF
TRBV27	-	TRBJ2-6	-	CASRRQAIGANVLTF
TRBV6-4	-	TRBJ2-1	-	CASSDSSRSNEQFF
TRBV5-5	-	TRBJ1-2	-	CASSLIQEYGYTF
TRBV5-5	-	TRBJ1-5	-	CASSLEKGVNQPQHF
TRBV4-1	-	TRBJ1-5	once	CASSLEDRLRQPQHF
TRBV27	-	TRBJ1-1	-	CATRRGGNTEAFF
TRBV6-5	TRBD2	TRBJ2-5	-	CASRAGLAGQETQYF
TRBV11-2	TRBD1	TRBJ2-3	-	CASSPDRGTDTQYF
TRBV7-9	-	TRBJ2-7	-	CASARGGGSYEQYF
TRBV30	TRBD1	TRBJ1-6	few	CAWTSDRGRPPLHF
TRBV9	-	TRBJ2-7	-	CASSVEGAHEQYF
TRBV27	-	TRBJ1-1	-	CASTNHPPEAFF
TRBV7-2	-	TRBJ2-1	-	CASGSRGSSYNEQFF
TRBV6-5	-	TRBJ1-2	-	CASSYSNGYGYTF